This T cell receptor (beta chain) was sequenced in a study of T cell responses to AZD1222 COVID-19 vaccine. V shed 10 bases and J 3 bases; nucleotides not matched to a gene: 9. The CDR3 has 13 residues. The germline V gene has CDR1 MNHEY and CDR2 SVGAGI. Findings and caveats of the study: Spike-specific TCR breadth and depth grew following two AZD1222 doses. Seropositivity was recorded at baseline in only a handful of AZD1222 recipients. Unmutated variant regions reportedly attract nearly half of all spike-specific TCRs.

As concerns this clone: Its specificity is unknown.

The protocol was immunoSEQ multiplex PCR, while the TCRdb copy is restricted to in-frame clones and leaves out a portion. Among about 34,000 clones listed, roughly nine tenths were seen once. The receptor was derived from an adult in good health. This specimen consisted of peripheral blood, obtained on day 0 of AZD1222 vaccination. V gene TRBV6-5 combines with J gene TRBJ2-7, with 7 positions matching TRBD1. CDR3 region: CATATGYFYEQYF. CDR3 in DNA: TGTGCCACTGCGACAGGGTATTTCTACGAGCAGTACTTC.